This T cell receptor beta chain was recovered during a study of shared clonotypes between healthy human individuals (TCRdb year 2020). With respect to the entire study: A couple of women and a few men aged 18 to 49 years were included in the cohort. To increase sequencing depth and limit assay-specific biases, different laboratories used diverse techniques to prepare libraries and sequence TCR repertoires. Blood TCR repertoires of roughly 5 healthy adults were deeply sequenced to estimate repertoire size and the extent of clonotype sharing between individuals. Per donor, leukapheresis produced somewhere between about 0.85 and 8.9 billion PBMCs. For each donor, three plates each were used for CD4 naive and CD4 memory, two plates were used for CD8 naive, and one plate was used for CD8 memory.

Summary of the overall study and its limitations: Only blood was sampled, and tissue TCR repertoires likely differ from those in blood. Naive subsets generally had larger estimated clonotype richness than memory subsets. Pairwise subsampling indicated that sequencing depth was expected to affect the degree of clonotype sharing among donors. Higher generation probabilities were observed for clonotypes shared by all four sorted-subset donors than for non-shared clonotypes. About 5% of naive CD4, 3.5% of naive CD8, about 2.5% of memory CD4, and 0.4% of memory CD8 clonotypes were shared across four donors. Because the study included a small number of donors, the genetic and exposure-history diversity represented was limited. Incomplete sequencing was indicated by rarefaction of sorted-subset datasets, despite the large sequencing depth.

Notes on this clone: Its antigen specificity is not known. The record has no base qualities; no much larger clone is one base away.

CDR1 and CDR2, looked up from the germline V gene, are MNHEY and SVGAGI. The trim is 5 bases for V and 3 bases for J, with a gap of 17 bases between the germline ends. From the cysteine up to the phenylalanine, the CDR3 has a length of 15 residues. Only the CDR3 DNA is retained, 45 bases long and in frame from the first base. TCR CDR3 regions were amplified from genomic DNA by multiplex PCR using the deep immunoSEQ assay. Extracted genomic DNA from each cell subset was spread evenly across all wells of several immunoSEQ 96-well plates, with each plate serving as a replicate. For sorted subsets, roughly 200 ng of genomic DNA, equivalent to tens of thousands of T cell genomes, went into each replicate PCR. Purified libraries were measured with a Qubit 3.0 fluorometer, size-checked on a Bioanalyzer 2100, and measured again with the KAPA Library Quantification kit. Each immunoSEQ 96-well plate was sequenced on its own single-read 150-cycle Illumina NextSeq 550 flow cell. Turning to the authors' computational methods: Because the immunoSEQ output held only junctional sequences and lacked quality scores, the filtering could not match the filtering applied to full-length reads. Sequences were annotated with PyIR, a Python wrapper for IgBLAST v1.9, and V/J genes and CDR3 were assigned using IMGT germline references. Reads were removed for weak V/J assignments (E-value above 1e-6), missing CDR3, stop codons, out-of-frame junctions, or ambiguous translated residues. V3J clonotypes were defined as sequences sharing an identical inferred V gene, J gene, and CDR3 amino acid sequence. To compute the percentage overlap between repertoires, the number of shared unique clonotypes was divided by the size of the smaller repertoire. Richness of each repertoire was evaluated using RTK rarefaction, the Chao1 estimator, and Recon v2.1 estimates of unobserved clonotypes. Generation probabilities were computed with OLGA for all TCRbeta clonotypes obtained by the gDNA method from four donors. Sourced from immuneACCESS, this table was stored by TCRdb with only in-frame sequences that have V and J called. A share of the clones is absent; for the studies checked, an unresolved V gene accounts for under half, and the remainder has no known explanation. Clone size and V and J calls were adopted from that table, with D and trimming inferred from the DNA. The sample yields more than 2 million clones; around 96% were counted once. In total, the top ten clones hold roughly 1% of the sample.

For the CD8 naive samples, CD45RO-negative cells were positively selected for CCR7, yielding a CD45RA+CCR7+ population from which TemRA cells were excluded. The donors were healthy, HIV-negative adults with no recently reported acute infections or vaccinations. Only Caucasian adults living in Nashville, Tennessee, USA were represented among the donors. After blood collection by leukapheresis, PBMCs were isolated using Ficoll-Histopaque density gradient centrifugation and then cryopreserved in the vapor phase of liquid nitrogen. Purity and quantity of every magnetically sorted T cell population were checked by analytical flow cytometry. Genomic DNA was isolated from each sorted fraction and quantified by UV absorbance on a Nanodrop 2000c.

The chain joins TRBV6-5 to TRBJ2-7, and possibly TRBD1, on 5 matching bases. The sequence was collected from a young man in good health. Specimen: naive CD8+ T cells sorted from blood. The cell subset or site label of this sample denotes: CD45RA+CCR7+. The CDR3 corresponds to CASSPMAGSFYEQYF. The DNA sequence is given as TGTGCCAGCAGTCCAATGGCAGGGTCCTTCTACGAGCAGTACTTC.